One and the same sample provided the 8 T cell receptor beta chains below, sequenced in a study of blood T cell repertoires in COVID-19 (TCRdb year 2020). Library preparation was by the immunoSEQ multiplex PCR assay. Entries here come from immuneACCESS through TCRdb and include only in-frame sequences with V and J called. Some clones fail to appear in such tables; in the studies checked, an unresolved V gene covers under half of the shortfall, and the cause of the remainder is unknown. The sample yields over 250,000 clones; approximately 85% were counted once. The leading ten clones occupy less than 6.5% of the sample. The sample taken for sequencing was peripheral blood. These receptors were obtained from a man over 45 with active or convalescent COVID-19.

V is TRBV19 and J is TRBJ2-6, with 9 bases aligning to TRBD1. V dropped 3 bases and J dropped 2; count of bases not matched to a gene: 2. Germline assignment: CDR1 LNHDA and CDR2 SQIVND (reference sequence). The CDR3 sequence is 16 residues long. As DNA, the CDR3 is TGTGCCAGTAGTATGAGGACAGGGGCTGGGGCCAACGTCCTGACTTTC. It specifies CASSMRTGAGANVLTF.

The chain has TRBV9 and TRBJ2-1; no definite D call. Germline assignment: CDR1 SGDLS and CDR2 YYNGEE. The CDR3 contains 12 residues. The V and J ends lost 4 bases and 7 bases respectively, with 9 bases between them. CDR3 nucleotides: TGTGCCAGCAGCTCCTATCCAAATGAGCAGTTCTTC. It specifies CASSSYPNEQFF.

The genes are TRBV5-1 and TRBJ2-1; D gene uncertain. V dropped 1 base and J dropped 10 bases, with 9 bases sitting between them. The CDR3 has 12 amino acids. Per germline, CDR1 SGHRS and CDR2 YFSETQ. The CDR3: CASSLTTEEQFF. The DNA of the CDR3 is TGCGCCAGCAGCTTGACGACTGAGGAGCAGTTCTTC.

This clone was observed a single time. One end of the junction is discordant with germline, which a read error may explain. V and J are TRBV2 and TRBJ2-1; 11 positions match TRBD2. This CDR3 has 11 amino acids. Looked up from germline, CDR1 is SNHLY and CDR2 is FYNNEI. CDR3 amino acids: CASSLTSGTVF. DNA of the CDR3: TGTGCCAGCAGTCTGACTAGCGGGACGGTCTTC.

The chain joins TRBV7-9 to TRBJ1-2, with 8 bases matching TRBD1. Looked up from germline, CDR1 is SEHNR and CDR2 is FQNEAQ (reference sequence). CDR3 length: 16 amino acids. V lost 8 bases to trimming and J lost 4 bases; unmatched junction nucleotides: 15. The CDR3 nucleotides are TGTGCCAGCCCAACGATTCGACAGGGGCCGAGCTATGGCTACACCTTC. Protein sequence: CASPTIRQGPSYGYTF.

The chain carries TRBV3-1 (or the pseudogene TRBV3-2) and TRBJ2-2; D may be TRBD1 (5 bases). The germline V gene has CDR1 LGHDT and CDR2 YNNKEL (reference sequence). This CDR3 has 16 residues. V was pared by 1 base and J by 4 bases, with 13 bases between. The CDR3 nucleotides are TGTGCCAGCAGCCAAGTTGGGGCCGGAGCCACCGGGGAGCTGTTTTTT. It is translated as CASSQVGAGATGELFF.

The chain uses TRBV3-1 (or the pseudogene TRBV3-2) and TRBJ2-7, with TRBD1 matching over 8 bases. CDR3 length: 14 residues. V lost 4 bases, J lost 5 bases, and 7 bases stayed unmatched. Germline CDR1 and CDR2: LGHDT and YNNKEL (reference sequence). CDR3 amino acids: CASSPTGVGDEQYF. The CDR3, as DNA: TGTGCCAGCAGCCCGACAGGGGTCGGGGACGAGCAGTACTTC.

The rearrangement links TRBV7-2 to TRBJ2-7; 14 bases map to TRBD2. The CDR3 consists of 15 residues. The V gene's germline CDR1 is SGHTA and CDR2 FQGNSA. After removal of 8 bases from V and 4 bases from J, the junction contained 7 bases not matched to a gene. The CDR3 DNA is TGTGCCAGCCGATTCCGACTAGCGGGAGGGTACGAGCAGTACTTC. Encoded protein: CASRFRLAGGYEQYF. The full variable domain, rest sourced from reference TRBV7-2 and TRBJ2-7, is GAGVSQSPSNKVTEKGKDVELRCDPISGHTALYWYRQSLGQGLEFLIYFQGNSAPDKSGLPSDRFSAERTGGSVSTLTIQRTQQEDSAVYLCASRFRLAGGYEQYFGPGTRLTVT.